This T cell receptor (beta chain) was obtained from a study of cytomegalovirus exposure and HLA in healthy donors. Per germline, CDR1 SGDLS and CDR2 YYNGEE. The CDR3 spans 14 residues. The V segment lost 4 bases and the J segment 1 base; nucleotides outside the gene matches: 4. The method was immunoSEQ multiplex PCR; TCRdb's version includes in-frame clones alone and lacks a portion of them. Here the sample spans 50,000 or so clones, about 92% being singletons. Sequencing was done on a sample of PBMCs. This TCR came from a woman under 30 in good health and CMV-seropositive. V usage is TRBV9 and J usage is TRBJ2-5; 7 bases match TRBD2. CDR3 protein: CASSIPGGQETQYF. CDR3 in DNA: TGTGCCAGCAGCATACCGGGGGGCCAAGAGACCCAGTACTTC. The full variable domain, rest sourced from reference TRBV9 and TRBJ2-5, is DSGVTQTPKHLITATGQRVTLRCSPRSGDLSVYWYQQSLDQGLQFLIQYYNGEERAKGNILERFSAQQFPDLHSELNLSSLELGDSALYFCASSIPGGQETQYFGPGTRLLVL.